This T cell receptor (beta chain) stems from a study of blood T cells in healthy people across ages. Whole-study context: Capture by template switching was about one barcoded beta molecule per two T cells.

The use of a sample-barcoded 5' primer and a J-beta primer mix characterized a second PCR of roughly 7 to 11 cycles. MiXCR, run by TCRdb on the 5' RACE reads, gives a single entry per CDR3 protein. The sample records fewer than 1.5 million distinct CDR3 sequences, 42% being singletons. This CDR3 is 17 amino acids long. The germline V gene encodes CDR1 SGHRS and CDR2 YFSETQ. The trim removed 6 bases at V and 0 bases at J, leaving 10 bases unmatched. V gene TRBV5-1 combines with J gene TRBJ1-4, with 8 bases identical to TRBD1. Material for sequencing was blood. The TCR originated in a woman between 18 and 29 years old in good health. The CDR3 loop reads CASTRTGRVATNEKLFF. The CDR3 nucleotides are TGCGCCAGCACCAGGACAGGGCGTGTAGCAACTAATGAAAAACTGTTTTTT.